The next 4 T cell receptor beta chains were all read from a single sample in a study of shared clonotypes between healthy human individuals (dated by TCRdb to the early 2020s). Libraries were built with the immunoSEQ multiplex PCR assay. TCRdb mirrors the immuneACCESS table, restricted to in-frame sequences. Some clones are absent from its copies; in checked studies, under half trace to an unresolved V gene, and the reason for the others is unknown. The sample table lists 2 million to 2.5 million clones, over 90% of them with a count of one. Under 0.45% of the sample belongs to the ten largest clones. What was sequenced was naive CD4+ T cells from PBMCs. In the paper's terms, the cell subset or site label means: CD45RA+ positively selected. These receptors came from a man aged 18 to 35 in good health. Some clones in this sample may be carry-over from other donors' samples.

This chain links TRBV28 with TRBJ2-7; D not certain. Trimming cost V 5 bases and J 2 bases, with 19 bases left between them. CDR1 is MDHEN and CDR2 is SYDVKM in the germline V gene. The CDR3 length is 16 residues. CDR3 residues: CASSPSGSPGAYEQYF. In DNA form, the CDR3 reads TGTGCCAGCAGTCCATCCGGATCACCCGGAGCCTACGAGCAGTACTTC.

V and J are TRBV11-3 and TRBJ2-7, with 10 bases aligning to TRBD1. With 7 bases clipped from V and 2 bases from J, the junction kept 8 bases outside the gene matches. The germline CDR1 and CDR2 sequences are SGHNT and YENEEA. The CDR3 consists of 15 residues. The CDR3 sequence is CASTRLGTGAYEQYF. As DNA, the CDR3 is TGTGCCAGCACCCGATTAGGGACAGGGGCCTACGAGCAGTACTTC.

As regards this clone: The same CDR3 also results from other DNA sequences found in this sample. The chain links TRBV6-6 to TRBJ2-1, with 11 positions matching TRBD2. This CDR3 contains 15 residues. The J segment lost 4 bases and the V segment lost 6 bases, leaving 5 bases of the junction unmatched. CDR1 is MNHNY and CDR2 is SVGAGI in the germline V gene (reference sequence). DNA of the CDR3: TGTGCCAGCAGCCCTACTAGCGGGAGTTACAATGAGCAGTTCTTC. Translated: CASSPTSGSYNEQFF.

This chain links TRBV18 with TRBJ1-2, with 7 bases matching TRBD1. CDR3 length: 16 amino acids. Losses at the gene ends were 4 bases for V and 4 bases for J; bases not matched to a gene: 12. Germline values: CDR1 KGHSH, CDR2 LQKENI. The chain's CDR3 is CASSRDTGASIYGYTF. In DNA form, the CDR3 reads TGTGCCAGCTCACGGGACACAGGGGCCTCAATCTATGGCTACACCTTC.